This is a list of T cell receptor beta chains from one sample in a study of shared clonotypes between healthy human individuals. Profiling relied on immunoSEQ multiplex PCR, and the TCRdb table lists in-frame clones only, not all of them. The sample carries about 2.1 million clones, around 93% recorded once. Sequencing was performed on naive CD8+ T cells from PBMCs. The receptors derive from a young man in good health. Some clones in this sample may be carry-over from other donors' samples. Each CDR3 is given with its conserved first and last residue. The D gene is left open where the match is weak. Rows give clone size only sometimes, using once, few, many, or a class for an expanded clone.

clone size: -
D gene: -
V gene: TRBV4-1
J gene: TRBJ2-3
CDR3 DNA: TGCGCCAGCAGCCAAGAACCGCGCACAGATACGCAGTATTTT
CDR3 protein: CASSQEPRTDTQYF

clone size: -
D gene: TRBD1
V gene: TRBV7-2
J gene: TRBJ2-5
CDR3 DNA: TGTGCCAGCAGCTTAGGGGGACAGGGTACGCAGACCCAGTACTTC
CDR3 protein: CASSLGGQGTQTQYF

clone size: -
D gene: -
V gene: TRBV4-1
J gene: TRBJ2-1
CDR3 DNA: TGCGCCAGCAGCCAAGATCGCGGGACCAACAATGAGCAGTTCTTC
CDR3 protein: CASSQDRGTNNEQFF

clone size: -
D gene: -
V gene: TRBV6-1
J gene: TRBJ1-4
CDR3 DNA: TGTGCCAGCAGAGGAGCAACTAATGAAAAACTGTTTTTT
CDR3 protein: CASRGATNEKLFF

clone size: few
D gene: -
V gene: TRBV7-2
J gene: TRBJ1-1
CDR3 DNA: TGTGCCAGCAGCCCCCGGGGGGGGGATGAAGCTTTCTTT
CDR3 protein: CASSPRGGDEAFF

clone size: once
D gene: -
V gene: TRBV18
J gene: TRBJ2-2
CDR3 DNA: TGTGCCAGCTCACTCTCCCATGTTTCGGACCCCGGGGAGCTGTTTTTT
CDR3 protein: CASSLSHVSDPGELFF

clone size: -
D gene: -
V gene: TRBV27
J gene: TRBJ2-7
CDR3 DNA: TGTGCCAGCAGTCTCGTGCCCTACGGGGAGCAGTACTTC
CDR3 protein: CASSLVPYGEQYF

clone size: -
D gene: TRBD1
V gene: TRBV9
J gene: TRBJ2-1
CDR3 DNA: TGTGCCAGCAGCGACCCCACAGACAGGGGGCTTGTTTACAATGAGCAGTTCTTC
CDR3 protein: CASSDPTDRGLVYNEQFF

clone size: -
D gene: -
V gene: TRBV7-9
J gene: TRBJ2-2
CDR3 DNA: TGTGCCAGCAGCTTAGGCCCTCTGGGGGGCACCGGGGAGCTGTTTTTT
CDR3 protein: CASSLGPLGGTGELFF

clone size: -
D gene: -
V gene: TRBV7-9
J gene: TRBJ2-2
CDR3 DNA: TGTGCCAGCAGCCCGTCTCCCCTTTCGGAGTGGGACACCGGGGAGCTGTTTTTT
CDR3 protein: CASSPSPLSEWDTGELFF

clone size: -
D gene: -
V gene: TRBV27
J gene: TRBJ1-5
CDR3 DNA: TGTGCCAGCAGTTTATCGTCAAACTTAGGCAATCAGCCCCAGCATTTT
CDR3 protein: CASSLSSNLGNQPQHF

clone size: -
D gene: -
V gene: TRBV15
J gene: TRBJ1-1
CDR3 DNA: TGTGCCACCAGCCTTTGGGGCAACCAAAACACTGAAGCTTTCTTT
CDR3 protein: CATSLWGNQNTEAFF

clone size: -
D gene: -
V gene: TRBV11-2
J gene: TRBJ2-5
CDR3 DNA: TGTGCCAGCAGCTTAGGCACATGGGGCCAAGAGACCCAGTACTTC
CDR3 protein: CASSLGTWGQETQYF

clone size: -
D gene: -
V gene: TRBV6-1
J gene: TRBJ2-1
CDR3 DNA: TGTGCCAGCATTAAACTAGGCCCACACAATGAGCAGTTCTTC
CDR3 protein: CASIKLGPHNEQFF

clone size: -
D gene: -
V gene: TRBV7-9
J gene: TRBJ2-7
CDR3 DNA: TGTGCCAGCAGCTTAGCGCGAGTCGGCAGCCCCTACGAGCAGTACTTC
CDR3 protein: CASSLARVGSPYEQYF

clone size: -
D gene: -
V gene: TRBV9
J gene: TRBJ1-1
CDR3 DNA: TGTGCCAGCAGCGTAACTGCGGGAGACACTGAAGCTTTCTTT
CDR3 protein: CASSVTAGDTEAFF

clone size: -
D gene: -
V gene: TRBV11-2
J gene: TRBJ1-2
CDR3 DNA: TGTGCCAGCAGCGCAAGAGGCCGGGGTGGCTACACCTTC
CDR3 protein: CASSARGRGGYTF

clone size: few
D gene: TRBD1
V gene: TRBV27
J gene: TRBJ1-5
CDR3 DNA: TGTGCCAGCAGTCTGACAGGGAGCAATCAGCCCCAGCATTTT
CDR3 protein: CASSLTGSNQPQHF

clone size: -
D gene: TRBD2
V gene: TRBV5-6
J gene: TRBJ2-7
CDR3 DNA: TGTGCCAGCAGCTTTTCCAGCGGGGGCTACGAGCAGTACTTC
CDR3 protein: CASSFSSGGYEQYF

clone size: -
D gene: -
V gene: TRBV11-2
J gene: TRBJ2-3
CDR3 DNA: TGTGCCAGCAGCGCGCGGACGGGGGCGGCAGATACGCAGTATTTT
CDR3 protein: CASSARTGAADTQYF

clone size: -
D gene: -
V gene: TRBV5-4
J gene: TRBJ2-7
CDR3 DNA: TGTGCCAGCAGCGACGTACAGGGGGGGCCCTACGAGCAGTACTTC
CDR3 protein: CASSDVQGGPYEQYF

clone size: -
D gene: -
V gene: TRBV7-7
J gene: TRBJ2-1
CDR3 DNA: TGTGCCAGCAGTCCCGGAGGGGGGGCCCTGAACAATGAGCAGTTCTTC
CDR3 protein: CASSPGGGALNNEQFF

clone size: -
D gene: -
V gene: TRBV6-4
J gene: TRBJ2-6
CDR3 DNA: TGTGCCGGCAGTGACTCCCACTCTGGGGCCAACGTCCTGACTTTC
CDR3 protein: CAGSDSHSGANVLTF

clone size: -
D gene: TRBD1
V gene: TRBV27
J gene: TRBJ1-5
CDR3 DNA: TGTGCCAGCAGTATCAAATTAATGACAGGGGCTCAGCCCCAGCATTTT
CDR3 protein: CASSIKLMTGAQPQHF

clone size: -
D gene: -
V gene: TRBV27
J gene: TRBJ2-1
CDR3 DNA: TGTGCCAGCAGTCCCCGAGGGAGCTCCTACAATGAGCAGTTCTTC
CDR3 protein: CASSPRGSSYNEQFF

clone size: -
D gene: -
V gene: TRBV11-3
J gene: TRBJ2-1
CDR3 DNA: TGTGCCAGCAGCTTGAGTACGGGCGTGGCGTATGAGCAGTTCTTC
CDR3 protein: CASSLSTGVAYEQFF

clone size: -
D gene: -
V gene: TRBV7-6
J gene: TRBJ2-1
CDR3 DNA: TGTGCCAGCAGCTCCGGGTCGCTAGGCAATGAGCAGTTCTTC
CDR3 protein: CASSSGSLGNEQFF

clone size: -
D gene: -
V gene: TRBV6-1
J gene: TRBJ1-5
CDR3 DNA: TGTGCCAGCAGTGCGGGCCGTAGCAATCAGCCCCAGCATTTT
CDR3 protein: CASSAGRSNQPQHF

clone size: once
D gene: TRBD2
V gene: TRBV15
J gene: TRBJ2-7
CDR3 DNA: TGTGCCACCAGCAGAGGTGGGGGACTAGCGGCCCCCGAGCAGTACTTC
CDR3 protein: CATSRGGGLAAPEQYF

clone size: -
D gene: TRBD1
V gene: TRBV5-6
J gene: TRBJ2-7
CDR3 DNA: TGTGCCAGCAGCTTTGGATCAGGGGGCTTCTACGAGCAGTACTTC
CDR3 protein: CASSFGSGGFYEQYF

clone size: -
D gene: TRBD1
V gene: TRBV9
J gene: TRBJ1-1
CDR3 DNA: TGTGCCAGCAGCGTCCGGGACAGGCGACCTGACACTGAAGCTTTCTTT
CDR3 protein: CASSVRDRRPDTEAFF

clone size: -
D gene: -
V gene: TRBV7-6
J gene: TRBJ2-1
CDR3 DNA: TGTGCCAGCAGCGTCCGCAGACCAGGGGCTAACGATGAGCAGTTCTTC
CDR3 protein: CASSVRRPGANDEQFF

clone size: -
D gene: -
V gene: TRBV29-1
J gene: TRBJ2-7
CDR3 DNA: TGCAGCGTTGGCGGGACCTACTACGAGCAGTACTTC
CDR3 protein: CSVGGTYYEQYF

clone size: -
D gene: -
V gene: TRBV11-2
J gene: TRBJ1-1
CDR3 DNA: TGTGCCAGCAGCTCTAGTCCCTCTCCCTCCAACACTGAAGCTTTCTTT
CDR3 protein: CASSSSPSPSNTEAFF

clone size: -
D gene: TRBD1
V gene: TRBV19
J gene: TRBJ1-2
CDR3 DNA: TGTGCCAGTAGTATCCGGCAGGGGGATGGCTACACCTTC
CDR3 protein: CASSIRQGDGYTF